This T cell receptor (beta chain) was obtained from a study of HIV-infected children after antiretroviral therapy interruption. Findings and limits, study-wide: Naive CD4+ sequences overlapped less between time points once interruption began.

Treatment specified: PENTA 11 planned treatment interruption arm or continuous ART arm. This clonotype occurred many times. Its matching antigen is unknown. RNA-based 3' RACE libraries used unique molecular identifiers. TCRdb reprocessed the 3' RACE reads via MiXCR and lists one record per CDR3 protein. The sample lists more than 75,000 distinct CDR3 sequences, less than 7% occurring once. This CDR3 is built from 12 residues. Per germline, CDR1 SGHRS and CDR2 YFSETQ. V was clipped by 1 base and J by 2 bases, with 2 bases between them. This TCR was recovered from a pool of human donors with HIV. The J gene is TRBJ2-3, the V gene TRBV5-1; D unresolved. This specimen was CD45RA+ CD4+ T cells from PBMCs, pooled from several time points, taken from a donor given antiretroviral therapy, either interrupted or continuous. Subset reported: naive CD4+ CD45RA+ CD45RO- T cells. DNA for the CDR3: TGCGCCAGCAGCTTGAACACAGATACGCAGTATTTT. The encoded protein is CASSLNTDTQYF.